A single sample gave rise to the 20 T cell receptor beta chains below, sequenced in a study of cytomegalovirus exposure and HLA in healthy donors. It was with 60 Vbeta and 13 Jbeta primers that the PCR ran. Repertoires were generated with immunoSEQ multiplex PCR, while TCRdb's copy carries only in-frame clones and drops some. The repertoire holds roughly 200,000 clones, with more than 65% as singletons. Sequenced material: PBMCs. The receptors were sampled from a woman aged 45-65 years in good health and CMV-seronegative.

The chain recombines TRBV13 with TRBJ2-7, with 9 bases aligning to TRBD2. The CDR3 has 14 amino acids. Germline V lookup: CDR1 PRHDT, CDR2 FYEKMQ (reference sequence). V lost 5 bases, J lost 5 bases, and 7 bases stayed unmatched. This chain's CDR3 is CASSQGGTSNEQYF. CDR3 in DNA: TGTGCCAGCAGCCAGGGCGGGACTAGCAACGAGCAGTACTTC.

This clone has only a few counts. The chain is built from TRBV19 and TRBJ1-1; 7 bases align to TRBD1. This CDR3 has 16 amino acids. V lost 3 bases, J lost 2 bases, and 9 bases stayed unmatched. Germline CDR1 reads LNHDA; CDR2 reads SQIVND (reference sequence). CDR3: CASSIPPGGINTEAFF. The CDR3 DNA reads TGTGCCAGTAGTATCCCTCCAGGGGGTATAAACACTGAAGCTTTCTTT.

V is TRBV27 and J is TRBJ2-2; no clear D. This CDR3 is 14 amino acids long. The ends were cut back, 1 base at V and 5 bases at J, with 8 bases in the middle. Germline assignment: CDR1 MNHEY and CDR2 SMNVEV (reference sequence). In nucleotides, the CDR3 is TGTGCCAGCAGTTTATTCCCGCGGACCGGGGAGCTGTTTTTT. Its protein is CASSLFPRTGELFF.

The chain employs TRBV25-1 and TRBJ2-5; D is undetermined. Trimming took off 1 base at V and 1 base at J, with 7 bases between the two ends. The CDR3 consists of 14 residues. The V gene's germline CDR1 is MGHDK and CDR2 SYGVNS. CDR3 nucleotide sequence: TGTGCCAGCAGTGAATCTGGCAGCCAAGAGACCCAGTACTTC. Protein: CASSESGSQETQYF. Complete variable domain (other parts from reference TRBV25-1 and TRBJ2-5): EADIYQTPRYLVIGTGKKITLECSQTMGHDKMYWYQQDPGMELHLIHYSYGVNSTEKGDLSSESTVSRIRTEHFPLTLESARPSHTSQYLCASSESGSQETQYFGPGTRLLVL.

This chain links TRBV7-9 with TRBJ1-1, with D unclear. The CDR3 spans 15 residues. Germline V gene data show CDR1 as SEHNR and CDR2 as FQNEAQ (reference sequence). Trimming left V 6 bases short and J 1 base short, with 15 bases between. CDR3 in amino acids: CASRLNSARNTEAFF. In nucleotides, the CDR3 is TGTGCCAGCAGGCTAAACAGTGCCCGGAACACTGAAGCTTTCTTT.

The chain employs TRBV6-5 and TRBJ2-3; possibly TRBD2 for D (5 bases). Germline lookup yields CDR1 MNHEY and CDR2 SVGAGI. Trimming removed 3 bases at V and 5 bases at J, with 18 bases between. The CDR3 has 16 amino acids. In nucleotides, the CDR3 is TGTGCCAGCAGTTATTCACTAGTCGGATTGGAAGATACGCAGTATTTT. Encoded protein: CASSYSLVGLEDTQYF.

This clone was observed a single time. The CDR3 loop is CASSSYRGDATSPYGYTF. The CDR3 DNA is TGTGCCAGCAGCTCCTACCGAGGTGATGCTACCTCGCCCTATGGCTACACCTTC. V is TRBV9 and J is TRBJ1-2, with D unresolved. From germline, CDR1 is SGDLS and CDR2 YYNGEE. With 4 bases removed from V and 4 bases from J, the gap between germline ends came to 26 bases. This CDR3 has 18 residues. The full variable domain, its missing parts supplied by reference TRBV9 and TRBJ1-2, is DSGVTQTPKHLITATGQRVTLRCSPRSGDLSVYWYQQSLDQGLQFLIQYYNGEERAKGNILERFSAQQFPDLHSELNLSSLELGDSALYFCASSSYRGDATSPYGYTFGSGTRLTVV.

This chain connects TRBV27 to TRBJ1-5, with no clear D. CDR3 length equals 14 residues. CDR1 is MNHEY and CDR2 is SMNVEV in the germline V gene (reference sequence). With 3 bases removed from V and 0 bases from J, the gap between germline ends came to 6 bases. This chain's CDR3 is CASSLAHSNQPQHF. The CDR3 nucleotides read TGTGCCAGCAGTTTGGCTCATAGCAATCAGCCCCAGCATTTT.

The V gene is TRBV5-1, the J gene TRBJ1-4; D is ambiguous. Germline V gene lookup returns CDR1 SGHRS and CDR2 YFSETQ. Trimming took 0 bases from V and 4 from J, leaving 10 bases between them. The CDR3 extends over 15 amino acids. The CDR3 protein is CASSLDYRFNEKLFF. The CDR3 nucleotides read TGCGCCAGCAGCTTGGATTACAGATTTAATGAAAAACTGTTTTTT.

The V call is TRBV6-5, the J call TRBJ1-2; TRBD1 matches at 8 bases. The CDR3 extends over 13 amino acids. The germline gives CDR1 MNHEY, CDR2 SVGAGI. Trimming removed 6 bases from V and 3 bases from J; junction bases left unmatched: 3. The chain's CDR3 is CASRTDRDYGYTF. The CDR3 DNA follows: TGTGCCAGCAGGACGGACAGGGACTATGGCTACACCTTC.

This clone was seen a few times. The chain links TRBV5-8 to TRBJ1-4, with TRBD1 identical over 10 bases. The CDR3 loop spans 14 amino acids. CDR1 is SGHTS and CDR2 is YDEGEE in the germline V gene. Unmatched junction bases numbered 1, after V lost 0 bases and J lost 8 bases. The CDR3 protein is CASSLAGQGEKLFF. CDR3 in DNA: TGTGCCAGCAGCTTGGCGGGACAGGGGGAAAAACTGTTTTTT. The full variable domain, in which reference TRBV5-8 and TRBJ1-4 provide the parts outside the CDR3, is EAGVTQSPTHLIKTRGQQATLRCSPISGHTSVYWYQQALGLGLQFLLWYDEGEERNRGNFPPRFSGRQFPNYSSELNVNALELEDSALYLCASSLAGQGEKLFFGSGTQLSVL.

The chain recombines TRBV28 with TRBJ1-3; D is perhaps TRBD1 (5 bases). Germline CDR1 MDHEN, CDR2 SYDVKM. Trimming took off 6 bases at V and 0 bases at J, with 9 bases between the two ends. The CDR3 is 14 residues long. The CDR3, as DNA: TGTGCCAGCAGGGGCGGGGGCTCTGGAAACACCATATATTTT. Protein product: CASRGGGSGNTIYF.

On this clone itself: Within the sample, other DNA sequences also encode this same CDR3. The chain recombines TRBV19 with TRBJ1-5; weak D call: TRBD1 (5 bases). This CDR3 region has 13 residues. Germline values: CDR1 LNHDA, CDR2 SQIVND (reference sequence). V dropped 3 bases and J dropped 4 bases, with 7 bases sitting between them. In DNA, the CDR3 is TGTGCCAGTAGTATTAGGGGAAATCAGCCCCAGCATTTT. Its protein product is CASSIRGNQPQHF.

V gene TRBV7-9 combines with J gene TRBJ1-1; D is unclear. The CDR3 length is 14 residues. Germline V CDR1 and CDR2: SEHNR, FQNEAQ (reference sequence). V lost 5 bases and J 1 base, leaving 11 bases between the germline ends. DNA of the CDR3: TGTGCCAGCAGCAATACAGACCAGAACACTGAAGCTTTCTTT. Translated: CASSNTDQNTEAFF.

The chain joins TRBV7-2 to TRBJ2-3, with D possibly being TRBD1 (6 bases). The germline V gene has CDR1 SGHTA and CDR2 FQGNSA. CDR3 length: 12 residues. The ends were cut back, 6 bases at V and 3 bases at J, with 7 bases in the middle. CDR3 protein: CASRQGTDTQYF. The CDR3 nucleotides are TGTGCCAGCAGGCAGGGGACAGATACGCAGTATTTT.

This clone was detected once. The chain links TRBV27 to TRBJ2-7; 10 positions match TRBD2. Germline assignment: CDR1 MNHEY and CDR2 SMNVEV (reference sequence). This CDR3 has 16 residues. Unmatched junction bases numbered 14, after V lost 7 bases and J lost 5 bases. This CDR3 is CASTSLTSGTTDEQYF. The CDR3 nucleotides are TGTGCCAGCACATCCCTCACTAGCGGGACAACGGACGAGCAGTACTTC.

The chain is built from TRBV6-5 and TRBJ2-3; TRBD2 might be the D (6 bases). Germline V lookup: CDR1 MNHEY, CDR2 SVGAGI. The CDR3 sequence is 15 residues long. V dropped 7 bases and J dropped 1 base, with 15 bases sitting between them. The DNA of the CDR3 is TGTGCCAGCAACGACCGCGGCGGGGGCACAGATACGCAGTATTTT. Its protein is CASNDRGGGTDTQYF.

This rearrangement joins TRBV30 to TRBJ1-2, with 8 nucleotides matching TRBD1. V lost 0 bases to trimming and J lost 2 bases; unmatched junction nucleotides: 8. Germline CDR1 reads GTSNPN; CDR2 reads SVGIG (reference sequence). The CDR3 sequence is 16 residues long. The CDR3 DNA is TGTGCCTGGAGTGTAACCGGGACAGGCGAAAACTATGGCTACACCTTC. Protein sequence: CAWSVTGTGENYGYTF.

This chain uses TRBV28 with TRBJ1-3; D is unresolved. V gave up 7 bases and J gave up 3 bases, with 13 bases separating them. Germline-derived CDR1 and CDR2 are MDHEN and SYDVKM. CDR3 length equals 14 residues. The CDR3 loop reads CASTIKGGGNTIYF. DNA of the CDR3: TGTGCCAGCACCATCAAGGGAGGTGGAAACACCATATATTTT.

The rearrangement links TRBV28 to TRBJ1-2; 9 bases agree with TRBD1. The CDR3 sequence is 15 residues long. Germline loops: CDR1 MDHEN, CDR2 SYDVKM. Trimming at V came to 6 bases and at J to 4 bases, leaving 9 bases not matched to a gene. CDR3: CASRPHGTGTYGYTF. In nucleotides, the CDR3 is TGTGCCAGCAGACCCCACGGGACAGGGACCTATGGCTACACCTTC.